These 15 T cell receptor beta chains came from one sample sequenced in a study of cytomegalovirus exposure and HLA in healthy donors. TCRdb's table, derived via immunoSEQ multiplex PCR, lists solely in-frame clones and lacks some. Of 300,000 to 400,000 clones listed, approximately 86% were seen once; the top ten hold about 0.96%. The sequenced sample was PBMCs. These receptors all come from a man aged 25 to 40 in good health and CMV-seronegative.

This chain connects TRBV9 to TRBJ1-1; D is perhaps TRBD1 (5 bases). Germline V gives CDR1 SGDLS, CDR2 YYNGEE. Trimming stripped 3 bases from V and 5 bases from J, with 23 bases between. The CDR3 is 17 residues long. The chain's CDR3 is CASSGTGEGKVVTEAFF. The CDR3 DNA reads TGTGCCAGCAGCGGGACCGGGGAGGGGAAAGTGGTAACTGAAGCTTTCTTT.

On this clone: The same CDR3 can be traced to other DNA sequences in this sample. The chain couples TRBV5-1 to TRBJ2-7; 11 nucleotides match TRBD1. V lost 2 bases, J lost 4 bases, and 2 bases stayed unmatched. The CDR3 contains 14 residues. Germline loops: CDR1 SGHRS, CDR2 YFSETQ. The CDR3: CASSFGTGGYEQYF. The CDR3 coding sequence is TGCGCCAGCAGCTTTGGGACAGGGGGTTACGAGCAGTACTTC.

This chain connects TRBV12-5 to TRBJ1-1; TRBD1 matches 7 bases. The CDR3 is made up of 12 amino acids. In germline, CDR1 is LGHNT, CDR2 FRNRAP. The V gene end was trimmed by 8 bases and the J gene end by 7 bases; junction bases not matched to a gene: 7. CDR3 region: CASLTGAGEAFF. CDR3 in DNA: TGTGCTAGTCTAACAGGGGCGGGTGAAGCTTTCTTT. The full variable domain, its missing parts supplied by reference TRBV12-5 and TRBJ1-1, is DARVTQTPRHKVTEMGQEVTMRCQPILGHNTVFWYRQTMMQGLELLAYFRNRAPLDDSGMPKDRFSAEMPDATLATLKIQPSEPRDSAVYFCASLTGAGEAFFGQGTRLTVV.

The gene calls are TRBV6-5 and TRBJ1-4; maybe TRBD1 (5 bases). The V end was cut by 0 bases, the J end by 7 bases, with 12 bases between. Germline values: CDR1 MNHEY, CDR2 SVGAGI. The CDR3 totals 15 residues. Here the CDR3 reads CASSYSRGGGEKLFF. The CDR3 nucleotides read TGTGCCAGCAGTTACTCGCGGGGGGGAGGTGAAAAACTGTTTTTT.

The chain couples TRBV7-2 to TRBJ2-7; 7 positions agree with TRBD2. J was trimmed by 3 bases and V by 3 bases; bases with no gene match: 5. The CDR3 covers 14 residues. Germline V gene sequence: CDR1 SGHTA, CDR2 FQGNSA. CDR3 in amino acids: CASSFTSVGYEQYF. The CDR3 DNA reads TGTGCCAGCAGCTTTACTAGCGTGGGCTACGAGCAGTACTTC.

The genes are TRBV2 and TRBJ2-1; TRBD2 matches at 7 bases. CDR3 length: 15 residues. Unmatched junction bases numbered 16, after V lost 7 bases and J lost 10 bases. Germline lookup yields CDR1 SNHLY and CDR2 FYNNEI. The CDR3 region has the DNA TGTGCCAGCACTAACCACACGCGGGGGAGGTTAGAGCAGTTCTTC. Amino acids: CASTNHTRGRLEQFF.

This chain links TRBV5-5 with TRBJ1-1; D not resolved. Germline loops: CDR1 SGHKS, CDR2 YYEKEE (reference sequence). V was clipped by 2 bases and J by 5 bases, with 10 bases between them. This CDR3 has 13 amino acids. CDR3 nucleotides: TGTGCCAGCAGCTTTTGGGGAGGGACTGAAGCTTTCTTT. This sequence encodes CASSFWGGTEAFF.

V gene TRBV7-9 combines with J gene TRBJ2-7; TRBD1 matches 8 bases. Germline CDR1 is SEHNR and CDR2 is FQNEAQ (reference sequence). V gave up 5 bases and J gave up 6 bases; unmatched junction bases: 6. The CDR3 sequence is 13 residues long. The CDR3 is CASSPGQGSEQYF. The DNA for the CDR3 is TGTGCCAGCAGCCCCGGACAGGGCTCCGAGCAGTACTTC.

A note on this clone: The same CDR3 arises from other DNA sequences in this sample as well. This sequence joins TRBV5-1 and TRBJ1-4; the D gene is possibly TRBD1 (5 bases). The germline V gene has CDR1 SGHRS and CDR2 YFSETQ. The CDR3 is 14 amino acids. Trimming left V 3 bases short and J 4 bases short, with 10 bases between. The CDR3 protein is CASSSGGSNEKLFF. CDR3 DNA sequence: TGCGCCAGCAGCTCCGGGGGGAGTAATGAAAAACTGTTTTTT. Together with reference TRBV5-1 and TRBJ1-4, the CDR3 gives the full variable domain: KAGVTQTPRYLIKTRGQQVTLSCSPISGHRSVSWYQQTPGQGLQFLFEYFSETQRNKGNFPGRFSGRQFSNSRSEMNVSTLELGDSALYLCASSSGGSNEKLFFGSGTQLSVL.

This clone has only one observation. The V and J genes are TRBV20-1 and TRBJ1-1, with D tentatively TRBD1 (5 bases). Trimming took off 7 bases at V and 6 bases at J, with 12 bases between the two ends. The CDR3 has 11 amino acids. Germline V gene data show CDR1 as DFQATT and CDR2 as SNEGSKA (reference sequence). The DNA of the CDR3 is TGCAGTGTTCAGGGTATGTCTGAAGCTTTCTTT. Translating it yields CSVQGMSEAFF.

This chain joins TRBV13 and TRBJ2-2; D is undetermined. Trimming stripped 7 bases from V and 1 base from J, with 10 bases between. The CDR3 totals 14 residues. Germline CDR1 reads PRHDT; CDR2 reads FYEKMQ (reference sequence). The chain's CDR3 is CASMAGQNTGELFF. CDR3 sequence (DNA): TGTGCCAGCATGGCAGGTCAGAACACCGGGGAGCTGTTTTTT.

This rearrangement joins TRBV5-4 to TRBJ1-1; D is unresolved. Germline CDR1 SGHNT, CDR2 YYREEE (reference sequence). CDR3 length: 16 amino acids. With 4 bases removed from V and 3 bases from J, the gap between germline ends came to 19 bases. CDR3 DNA: TGTGCCAGCAGCGGAGACAAGGAGCGGCGGGACACTGAAGCTTTCTTT. It codes for CASSGDKERRDTEAFF.

The count of this clone is one. The chain has TRBV30 and TRBJ2-1, with 11 positions matching TRBD2. Germline-derived CDR1 and CDR2 are GTSNPN and SVGIG (reference sequence). The junction had 4 bases not matched to a gene; V was cut back by 0 bases and J by 12 bases. The CDR3 spans 13 residues. The CDR3 protein is CAWSVGLADLQFF. CDR3 sequence (DNA): TGTGCCTGGAGTGTGGGACTAGCGGACCTGCAGTTCTTC.

The chain couples TRBV19 to TRBJ2-1, with a weak D call TRBD2 (5 bases). In germline, CDR1 is LNHDA, CDR2 SQIVND (reference sequence). The CDR3 totals 13 residues. V was shortened by 6 bases and J by 3 bases, with 9 bases between the two germline ends. The CDR3 reads CASRRTDYNEQFF. The CDR3 bases are TGTGCCAGTAGAAGGACTGACTACAATGAGCAGTTCTTC.

CDR3 coding DNA: TGCGCCAGCAGCTTAGGACAGACCCCTTCCTACACCTTC. Protein: CASSLGQTPSYTF. This chain links TRBV5-1 with TRBJ1-2; tentatively, D is TRBD1 (6 bases). Trimming shortened V by 2 bases and J by 10 bases, and 15 bases separated the two germline ends. The CDR3 totals 13 residues. Per germline, CDR1 SGHRS and CDR2 YFSETQ.